The 8 T cell receptor beta chains below were found in one sample sequenced in a study of T cells in Graves' hyperthyroidism and ophthalmopathy. Template material for amplifying TCR beta CDR3 regions consisted of RNA transcripts. Using the HTBI primer set, a first-round RT-PCR was run on the TCR CDR3. TCRdb used MiXCR to reprocess the multiplex PCR reads, holding one entry per CDR3 protein. Of around 380,000 distinct CDR3 sequences listed, roughly 14% were seen once; the top ten hold more than 20%. Source material: blood. These receptors originate from a man aged 30 to 45 with Graves' hyperthyroidism that later progressed to Graves' ophthalmopathy.

In its sample, this clonotype was seen many times. V is TRBV5-1 and J is TRBJ1-5; D unclear. Germline V gene sequence: CDR1 SGHRS, CDR2 YFSETQ. CDR3 length: 14 residues. The germline V and J ends were trimmed by 4 bases and 0 bases, with 8 bases remaining between them. CDR3: CASSIADSNQPQHF. The CDR3 nucleotides are TGCGCCAGCAGCATAGCAGATAGCAATCAGCCCCAGCATTTT.

The V call is TRBV6-2 or TRBV6-3, the J call TRBJ1-2, with TRBD1 matching 8 bases. V gave up 6 bases and J gave up 4 bases; unmatched junction bases: 10. The CDR3 covers 15 residues. Germline V gene lookup returns CDR1 MNHEY and CDR2 SVGEGT. The DNA of the CDR3 is TGTGCCAGCAGGGGCTCAGGGGGCAGTAGCTATGGCTACACCTTC. It is translated as CASRGSGGSSYGYTF.

This clonotype was picked up a small number of times. The junction and the germline gene differ at one end; a read error may be behind it. This chain connects TRBV9 to TRBJ1-6; D gene uncertain. Germline-derived CDR1 and CDR2 are SGDLS and YYNGEE. The CDR3 is made up of 12 amino acids. CDR3 bases: TGTGCGAGCAGCGACTGGAATTCACCCCTCCACTTT. Protein product: CASSDWNSPLHF.

This clonotype was counted ten times or more. The chain joins TRBV3-1 to TRBJ2-2, with unresolved D. CDR3 size: 16 residues. Trimming cost V 10 bases and J 0 bases, with 18 bases left between them. Germline values: CDR1 LGHDT, CDR2 YNNKEL (reference sequence). The chain's CDR3 is CAIKLTGGSNTGELFF. CDR3 bases: TGTGCCATAAAGCTGACGGGCGGCTCGAACACCGGGGAGCTGTTTTTT.

This clonotype came up many times. This chain connects TRBV2 to TRBJ2-3; D gene ambiguous. The CDR3 spans 13 residues. V dropped 8 bases and J dropped 2 bases, with 11 bases sitting between them. CDR1 is SNHLY, CDR2 FYNNEI, per germline. CDR3 bases: TGTGCCAGCTTTAGTGGCTACACAGATACGCAGTATTTT. Residues: CASFSGYTDTQYF. Full variable domain (missing parts from reference TRBV2 and TRBJ2-3): EPEVTQTPSHQVTQMGQEVILRCVPISNHLYFYWYRQILGQKVEFLVSFYNNEISEKSEIFDDQFSVERPDGSNFTLKIRSTKLEDSAMYFCASFSGYTDTQYFGPGTRLTVL.

This clonotype showed up just a few times. The V and J genes are TRBV18 and TRBJ2-7; D uncertain. CDR3 length: 16 residues. The V and J ends lost 4 bases and 1 base respectively, with 17 bases between them. Germline lookup yields CDR1 KGHSH and CDR2 LQKENI. CDR3 amino acids: CASSHVGVAQSYEQYF. Written as DNA, the CDR3 is TGTGCCAGCTCACATGTAGGAGTGGCGCAATCCTACGAGCAGTACTTC.

This clonotype was picked up many times. CDR3 in amino acids: CASRGERLGTEAFF. The CDR3 bases are TGTGCCAGCAGGGGGGAGAGGCTGGGCACTGAAGCTTTCTTT. The rearrangement links TRBV13 to TRBJ1-1; perhaps TRBD1 as D (5 bases). The CDR3 has 14 amino acids. Per the germline V gene, CDR1 is PRHDT and CDR2 is FYEKMQ (reference sequence). The germline V and J ends were trimmed by 6 bases and 4 bases, with 15 bases remaining between them.

This clonotype was recorded at least ten times. V gene TRBV11-2 combines with J gene TRBJ2-3; D not resolved. Germline V gene lookup returns CDR1 SGHAT and CDR2 FQNNGV. Trimming took off 3 bases at V and 0 bases at J, with 10 bases between the two ends. The CDR3 length is 15 residues. CDR3 nucleotide sequence: TGTGCCAGCAGCTTCCACACCGCTAGCACAGATACGCAGTATTTT. Protein: CASSFHTASTDTQYF.